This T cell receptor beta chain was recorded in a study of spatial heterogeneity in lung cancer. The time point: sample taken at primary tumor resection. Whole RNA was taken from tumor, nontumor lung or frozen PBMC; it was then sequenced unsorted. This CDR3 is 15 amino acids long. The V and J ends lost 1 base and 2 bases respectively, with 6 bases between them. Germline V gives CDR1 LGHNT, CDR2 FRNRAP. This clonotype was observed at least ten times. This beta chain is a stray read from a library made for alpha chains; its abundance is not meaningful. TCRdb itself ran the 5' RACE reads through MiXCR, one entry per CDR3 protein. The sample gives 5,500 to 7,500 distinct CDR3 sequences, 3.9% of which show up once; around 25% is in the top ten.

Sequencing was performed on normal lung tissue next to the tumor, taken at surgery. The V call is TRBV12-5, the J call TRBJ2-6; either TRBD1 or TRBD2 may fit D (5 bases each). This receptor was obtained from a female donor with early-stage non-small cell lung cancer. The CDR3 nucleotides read TGTGCTAGTGGTTTGGGAGGGGCTGGGGCCAACGTCCTGACTTTC. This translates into CASGLGGAGANVLTF.